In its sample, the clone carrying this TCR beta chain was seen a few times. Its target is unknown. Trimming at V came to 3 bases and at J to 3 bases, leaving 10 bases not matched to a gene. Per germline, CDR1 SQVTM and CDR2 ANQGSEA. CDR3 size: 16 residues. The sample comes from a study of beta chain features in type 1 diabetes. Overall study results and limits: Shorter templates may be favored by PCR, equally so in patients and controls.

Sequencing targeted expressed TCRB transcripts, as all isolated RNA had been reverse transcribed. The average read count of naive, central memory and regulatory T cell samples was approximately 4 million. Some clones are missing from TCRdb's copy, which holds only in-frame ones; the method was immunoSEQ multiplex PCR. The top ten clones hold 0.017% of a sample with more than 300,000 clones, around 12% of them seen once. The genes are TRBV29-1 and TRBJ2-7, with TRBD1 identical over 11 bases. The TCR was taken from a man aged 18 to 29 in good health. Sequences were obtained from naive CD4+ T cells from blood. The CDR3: CSVDKGTGGLFYEQYF. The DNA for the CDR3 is TGCAGCGTTGATAAAGGGACAGGGGGGTTATTCTACGAGCAGTACTTC.